In its sample, the clone carrying this T cell receptor beta chain was seen many times. These data come from a study of T-cell reconstitution after alpha-beta-depleted transplantation in children. The V gene end was trimmed by 6 bases and the J gene end by 9 bases; junction bases not matched to a gene: 9. CDR3 length equals 13 residues. The germline CDR1 and CDR2 sequences are DFQATT and SNEGSKA (reference sequence). For TCRbeta, the library was prepared with unique molecular identifiers. TCRdb independently ran MiXCR on the PCR reads; one entry per CDR3 protein. The table includes about 640,000 distinct CDR3 sequences, roughly 15% detected once.

The receptor's source is a human donor who donated a stem cell graft to a child with acute myeloid leukemia. The material sequenced was PBMCs from the stem cell graft donor, taken from the stem cell graft. The V gene is TRBV20-1, the J gene TRBJ2-1, with 9 bases lining up with TRBD2. The CDR3 sequence is CSAPGTSLSEQFF. The DNA of the CDR3 is TGCAGTGCCCCCGGGACTAGCCTTAGTGAGCAGTTCTTC.